The 29 T cell receptor beta chains in this list originate from one sample, sequenced in a study of blood T cell repertoires in COVID-19 (dated by TCRdb to about 2020). Libraries were prepared through the immunoSEQ multiplex PCR assay. TCRdb re-hosts the immuneACCESS table, in-frame sequences only. Its copies lack some clones; in the studies checked, an unresolved V gene accounts for under half of them, and the cause for the rest is not known. In all, the sample holds about 81,000 clones, and 91% of those were seen once. About 1.9% of the sample is in the top ten clones. The sequenced sample was peripheral blood. These TCRs come from a woman aged 45-59 years in a cohort sampled during active COVID-19.

The chain employs TRBV6-6 and TRBJ1-3; D is perhaps TRBD1 (5 bases). There are 13 residues in the CDR3. Looked up from germline, CDR1 is MNHNY and CDR2 is SVGAGI (reference sequence). V lost 6 bases and J lost 0, with 6 bases in between. The CDR3 sequence is CASSRVSGNTIYF. CDR3 nucleotides: TGTGCCAGCAGCAGGGTCTCTGGAAACACCATATATTTT.

The rearrangement links TRBV3-1 (or the pseudogene TRBV3-2) to TRBJ2-3; D unclear. The CDR3 spans 12 residues. V was shortened by 6 bases and J by 5 bases, with 9 bases between the two germline ends. Looked up from germline, CDR1 is LGHDT and CDR2 is YNNKEL (reference sequence). Written as DNA, the CDR3 is TGTGCCAGCAGTTTAGCTGGAGATACGCAGTATTTT. Protein product: CASSLAGDTQYF.

The chain is built from TRBV6-2 or TRBV6-3 and TRBJ2-1; TRBD2 might be the D (7 bases). The CDR3 is made up of 16 amino acids. The germline gives CDR1 MNHEY, CDR2 SVGEGT. The V and J ends lost 0 bases and 2 bases respectively, with 11 bases between them. Here the CDR3 reads CASSYSRGTPYNEQFF. The CDR3 coding sequence is TGTGCCAGCAGTTACTCGCGGGGGACACCCTACAATGAGCAGTTCTTC.

V gene TRBV5-1 combines with J gene TRBJ1-4; tentative D call: TRBD1 (6 bases). The germline V and J ends were trimmed by 4 bases and 7 bases, with 14 bases remaining between them. This CDR3 is built from 14 residues. Germline V gives CDR1 SGHRS, CDR2 YFSETQ. The CDR3 nucleotides read TGCGCCAGCAGCCCCCGGGACAAGGGTGAAAAACTGTTTTTT. This translates into CASSPRDKGEKLFF.

This clone was seen a few times. The chain uses TRBV6-1 and TRBJ1-1; unclear D gene. The CDR3 extends over 13 amino acids. Germline-derived CDR1 and CDR2 are MNHNS and SASEGT. Trimming removed 3 bases at V and 6 bases at J, with 11 bases between. The CDR3 coding sequence is TGTGCCAGCAGTGAGGAGGAAACCGCTGAAGCTTTCTTT. Translating gives CASSEEETAEAFF.

The rearrangement links TRBV27 to TRBJ2-7; TRBD2 agrees at 7 bases. V was clipped by 3 bases and J by 2 bases; unmatched bases: 7. Germline V CDR1 and CDR2: MNHEY, SMNVEV (reference sequence). This CDR3 has 15 residues. CDR3 sequence (DNA): TGTGCCAGCAGTTTTCTGGCGGGGGAGACCTACGAGCAGTACTTC. Its protein product is CASSFLAGETYEQYF.

The chain employs TRBV6-6 and TRBJ1-2; no firm D call. The CDR3 is made up of 13 amino acids. Germline CDR1 and CDR2: MNHNY and SVGAGI (reference sequence). V lost 3 bases and J 8 bases, leaving 13 bases between the germline ends. The chain's CDR3 is CASSYSGSGGYTF. Written as DNA, the CDR3 is TGTGCCAGCAGTTATTCCGGGAGTGGGGGCTACACCTTC.

The chain links TRBV9 to TRBJ1-1, with D unclear. Germline lookup yields CDR1 SGDLS and CDR2 YYNGEE. V was clipped by 4 bases and J by 1 base, with 11 bases between them. This CDR3 region has 14 residues. Written as DNA, the CDR3 is TGTGCCAGCAGCCCTCGGGGAGCGAACACTGAAGCTTTCTTT. Protein product: CASSPRGANTEAFF.

On this clone: One end of the junction does not line up with germline, which may come from a read error. This sequence joins TRBV7-7 and TRBJ2-2; tentative D call: TRBD1 (6 bases). The CDR3 extends over 15 amino acids. CDR1 is SSHAT and CDR2 is FNYEAQ in the germline V gene (reference sequence). The CDR3 nucleotides read TGTGCTAGCAGCAGGACAGTGGGGAGCACCGGGGAGCTGTTTTTT. It codes for CASSRTVGSTGELFF.

Turning to this clone: Distinct nucleotide sequences in the sample also encode this CDR3. V is TRBV5-1 and J is TRBJ2-1; D is undetermined. The CDR3 has 15 residues. Germline V CDR1 and CDR2: SGHRS, YFSETQ. The ends were cut back, 0 bases at V and 0 bases at J, with 7 bases in the middle. CDR3 region: CASSLADSSYNEQFF. CDR3 DNA: TGCGCCAGCAGCTTGGCTGATAGCTCCTACAATGAGCAGTTCTTC.

The chain has TRBV3-1 (or the pseudogene TRBV3-2) and TRBJ1-2; no firm D call. The CDR3 length is 14 residues. The V end lost 0 bases, the J end lost 8 bases, and 13 bases lay between the germline ends. CDR1 is LGHDT, CDR2 YNNKEL, per germline (reference sequence). CDR3 in DNA: TGTGCCAGCAGCCAAGACACGGCCGCGGGGGGCTACACCTTC. Its protein product is CASSQDTAAGGYTF.

This clone appeared a single time. This chain joins TRBV3-1 (or the pseudogene TRBV3-2) and TRBJ1-1; D remains ambiguous. Germline values: CDR1 LGHDT, CDR2 YNNKEL (reference sequence). V shed 1 base and J shed 7 bases, with 7 bases lying between them. The CDR3 is 12 amino acids. Written as DNA, the CDR3 is TGTGCCAGCAGCCAAGGTGGGCGTGAAGCTTTCTTT. Translating it yields CASSQGGREAFF.

The rearrangement joins TRBV5-4 to TRBJ2-7; the D gene is possibly TRBD2 (5 bases). V shed 3 bases and J shed 4 bases, with 11 bases lying between them. CDR1 is SGHNT and CDR2 is YYREEE in the germline V gene (reference sequence). This CDR3 is built from 13 residues. The CDR3 reads CASSSIGNYEQYF. CDR3 sequence (DNA): TGTGCCAGCAGCTCTATCGGGAATTACGAGCAGTACTTC.

Only one count was recorded for this clone. The rearrangement uses TRBV7-9 and TRBJ2-4; no clear D gene. Germline loops: CDR1 SEHNR, CDR2 FQNEAQ (reference sequence). V was shortened by 3 bases and J by 0 bases, with 6 bases between the two germline ends. This CDR3 is 14 amino acids long. CDR3 loop: CASSLSVAKNIQYF. In nucleotides, the CDR3 is TGTGCCAGCAGCTTGAGCGTAGCCAAAAACATTCAGTACTTC.

The V call is TRBV27, the J call TRBJ2-7; D is ambiguous. The CDR3 contains 13 residues. Trimming took off 5 bases at V and 2 bases at J, with 10 bases between the two ends. Germline V lookup: CDR1 MNHEY, CDR2 SMNVEV (reference sequence). The CDR3 nucleotides are TGTGCCAGCAGTCCCCCTAACGCCTACGAGCAGTACTTC. Translation: CASSPPNAYEQYF.

This chain uses TRBV5-1 with TRBJ1-2, with D unresolved. In germline, CDR1 is SGHRS, CDR2 YFSETQ. V lost 5 bases and J lost 2, with 10 bases in between. CDR3 length: 13 residues. In nucleotides, the CDR3 is TGCGCCAGCAGGGACGGAGGGAACTATGGCTACACCTTC. Protein: CASRDGGNYGYTF.

The chain joins TRBV5-6 to TRBJ2-1; the match to TRBD1 covers 10 bases. This CDR3 is 18 amino acids long. Germline V gene lookup returns CDR1 SGHDT and CDR2 YYEEEE. The V segment lost 4 bases and the J segment 0 bases; nucleotides outside the gene matches: 10. In nucleotides, the CDR3 is TGTGCCAGCAGCAACCGGGACAGGGGCCCCTTCTCCTACAATGAGCAGTTCTTC. Its protein is CASSNRDRGPFSYNEQFF.

This chain connects TRBV7-3 to TRBJ1-1, with D unclear. Trimming left V 5 bases short and J 0 bases short, with 10 bases between. This CDR3 region has 14 residues. In germline, CDR1 is SGHTA, CDR2 FQGTGA. CDR3 DNA: TGTGCCAGCAGCCTCCAGGCCGTGAACACTGAAGCTTTCTTT. Translated, it gives CASSLQAVNTEAFF.

The chain carries TRBV6-6 and TRBJ1-4; 7 bases match TRBD1. V shed 6 bases, J shed 5 bases, and the junction held 6 bases outside the gene matches. Germline-derived CDR1 and CDR2 are MNHNY and SVGAGI (reference sequence). This CDR3 is 14 amino acids long. The CDR3 here is CASRLTGSNEKLFF. The DNA for the CDR3 is TGTGCCAGCAGATTGACAGGGTCGAATGAAAAACTGTTTTTT.

The V gene is TRBV3-1 (or the pseudogene TRBV3-2), the J gene TRBJ2-2; D remains ambiguous. CDR3 size: 14 residues. Trimming took 2 bases from V and 3 from J, leaving 7 bases between them. In germline, CDR1 is LGHDT, CDR2 YNNKEL (reference sequence). CDR3 coding DNA: TGTGCCAGCAGCCAAAGTGGAGACACCGGGGAGCTGTTTTTT. Protein product: CASSQSGDTGELFF.

J is TRBJ1-6 and V is TRBV9, with D possibly TRBD1 on 6 matching bases. CDR1 and CDR2 (germline): SGDLS, YYNGEE. The V end lost 2 bases, the J end lost 9 bases, and 12 bases lay between the germline ends. This CDR3 region has 14 residues. For the CDR3, the DNA is TGTGCCAGCAGCGTTGGGGGGGCTGGTTCACCCCTCCACTTT. Protein sequence: CASSVGGAGSPLHF.

This chain joins TRBV27 and TRBJ1-6; D is possibly TRBD1 (5 bases). The V gene lost 4 bases and the J gene lost 8 bases, with 12 bases spanning the gap. The germline V gene encodes CDR1 MNHEY and CDR2 SMNVEV (reference sequence). CDR3 length: 14 residues. The CDR3 coding sequence is TGTGCCAGCAGTTCCAGGGTCGGAGATTCACCCCTCCACTTT. Translating it yields CASSSRVGDSPLHF.

This clone turned up a few times. The chain links TRBV12-3 or TRBV12-4 to TRBJ1-1, with D unclear. Trimming shortened V by 7 bases and J by 7 bases, and 10 bases separated the two germline ends. The CDR3 is 11 residues long. The CDR3 sequence: CASTEISEAFF. DNA of the CDR3: TGTGCCAGCACTGAGATAAGTGAAGCTTTCTTT.

The chain links TRBV11-2 to TRBJ1-1; D is unresolved. The CDR3 loop spans 11 amino acids. V was cut by 6 bases and J by 1 base, with 3 bases left in between. Germline-derived CDR1 and CDR2 are SGHAT and FQNNGV. CDR3 residues: CASRANTEAFF. The CDR3 DNA follows: TGTGCCAGCAGGGCGAACACTGAAGCTTTCTTT.

The rearrangement uses TRBV5-4 and TRBJ2-7; 10 nucleotides line up with TRBD1. The CDR3 has 15 residues. Germline assignment: CDR1 SGHNT and CDR2 YYREEE (reference sequence). The ends lost 4 bases at V and 7 bases at J; junction bases unmatched: 11. The CDR3 DNA reads TGTGCCAGCAGCCAGTCGGGACAGGGGTTCGGGGAGCAGTACTTC. It is translated as CASSQSGQGFGEQYF. Variable domain in full (rest from reference TRBV5-4 and TRBJ2-7): ETGVTQSPTHLIKTRGQQVTLRCSSQSGHNTVSWYQQALGQGPQFIFQYYREEENGRGNFPPRFSGLQFPNYSSELNVNALELDDSALYLCASSQSGQGFGEQYFGPGTRLTVT.

This CDR3 reads CASSKTGVSYEQYF. Here the CDR3 DNA reads TGTGCCAGCAGCAAGACAGGTGTCTCCTACGAGCAGTACTTC. The chain joins TRBV28 to TRBJ2-7; TRBD1 might be the D (6 bases). The CDR3 sequence is 14 residues long. Germline V CDR1 and CDR2: MDHEN, SYDVKM. The V gene lost 6 bases and the J gene lost 0 bases, with 12 bases spanning the gap. Combining the CDR3 with reference TRBV28 and TRBJ2-7 gives the whole variable domain DVKVTQSSRYLVKRTGEKVFLECVQDMDHENMFWYRQDPGLGLRLIYFSYDVKMKEKGDIPEGYSVSREKKERFSLILESASTNQTSMYLCASSKTGVSYEQYFGPGTRLTVT.

CDR3 sequence (DNA): TGTGCCAGTAGTCGGGGACTAGCGGGGAATGAGCAGTTCTTC. This translates into CASSRGLAGNEQFF. This sequence joins TRBV19 and TRBJ2-1, with 13 bases lining up with TRBD2. V was clipped by 5 bases and J by 7 bases; unmatched bases: 2. CDR3 length: 14 amino acids. Germline CDR1 and CDR2: LNHDA and SQIVND (reference sequence).

The J gene is TRBJ2-3, the V gene TRBV24-1; 7 bases line up with TRBD1. The CDR3 consists of 16 residues. Germline lookup yields CDR1 KGHDR and CDR2 SFDVKD. The V gene end was trimmed by 9 bases and the J gene end by 0 bases; junction bases not matched to a gene: 11. The CDR3 loop reads CATSRTGQTSTDTQYF. DNA of the CDR3: TGTGCCACCTCAAGGACAGGACAAACTAGCACAGATACGCAGTATTTT.

The CDR3 region has the DNA TGTGCCAGCAGCCGAGGGTCGCCCGGGGAGGCTTTCTTT. Translating gives CASSRGSPGEAFF. The V call is TRBV12-3 or TRBV12-4, the J call TRBJ1-1; D not resolved. This CDR3 spans 13 amino acids. V shed 6 bases and J shed 11 bases, with 19 bases lying between them.